The 25 T cell receptor beta chains in this list originate from one sample, sequenced in a study of control samples from healthy donors and cancer patients. The data were produced by immunoSEQ multiplex PCR, yet TCRdb's version contains in-frame clones alone and is incomplete. Here the sample spans 85,000 to 110,000 clones, around 89% being singletons. Sequenced material: PBMCs. These receptors came from a man in his fifties or sixties with lung cancer.

The chain links TRBV27 to TRBJ2-7; D possibly matches TRBD1 or TRBD2 (5 bases each). From germline, CDR1 is MNHEY and CDR2 SMNVEV (reference sequence). Trimming stripped 1 base from V and 3 bases from J, with 13 bases between. The CDR3 totals 15 residues. CDR3 coding DNA: TGTGCCAGCAGTTTATGGGGGTTGGGTGGCTACGAGCAGTACTTC. This translates into CASSLWGLGGYEQYF.

The V call is TRBV2, the J call TRBJ2-3; D may be TRBD1 (6 bases). The CDR3 contains 14 residues. Deletions cut 5 bases from V and 1 base from J, with 10 bases between. Germline V CDR1 and CDR2: SNHLY, FYNNEI. The CDR3 reads CASSWTERTDTQYF. For the CDR3, the DNA is TGTGCCAGCAGTTGGACAGAGCGCACAGATACGCAGTATTTT.

The chain uses TRBV12-3 or TRBV12-4 and TRBJ1-2, with unresolved D. Trimming cost V 3 bases and J 7 bases, with 12 bases left between them. The CDR3 is 13 residues long. CDR3 amino acids: CASSLDWRSGYTF. In DNA form, the CDR3 reads TGTGCCAGCAGTTTGGACTGGAGGAGTGGCTACACCTTC.

The chain combines TRBV7-8 with TRBJ2-6; 9 bases match TRBD1. With V trimmed by 9 bases and J by 2 bases, 5 bases remained unmatched. This CDR3 is built from 15 residues. Germline CDR1 SGHVS, CDR2 FQNEAQ. CDR3 sequence (DNA): TGTGCCAGAGGACAGGGGACGGCTGGGGCCAACGTCCTGACTTTC. It codes for CARGQGTAGANVLTF.

V usage is TRBV5-6 and J usage is TRBJ1-3; possibly TRBD1 for D (5 bases). CDR1 is SGHDT and CDR2 is YYEEEE in the germline V gene. V lost 4 bases and J 0 bases, leaving 20 bases between the germline ends. The CDR3 totals 18 residues. CDR3 in DNA: TGTGCCAGCAGCCGCTTAGGGGAAGGGAGGATCTCTGGAAACACCATATATTTT. As protein: CASSRLGEGRISGNTIYF.

The V gene is TRBV5-1, the J gene TRBJ2-1; TRBD1 might be the D (6 bases). The germline CDR1 and CDR2 sequences are SGHRS and YFSETQ. CDR3 size: 16 residues. V was clipped by 1 base and J by 0 bases, with 11 bases between them. CDR3 residues: CASSLTTGSSYNEQFF. As DNA, the CDR3 is TGCGCCAGCAGCTTGACAACAGGGAGCTCCTACAATGAGCAGTTCTTC. The full variable domain, in which reference TRBV5-1 and TRBJ2-1 provide the parts outside the CDR3, is KAGVTQTPRYLIKTRGQQVTLSCSPISGHRSVSWYQQTPGQGLQFLFEYFSETQRNKGNFPGRFSGRQFSNSRSEMNVSTLELGDSALYLCASSLTTGSSYNEQFFGPGTRLTVL.

J is TRBJ2-7 and V is TRBV2; D call uncertain. The V end lost 5 bases, the J end lost 3 bases, and 17 bases lay between the germline ends. Germline CDR1 and CDR2: SNHLY and FYNNEI. The CDR3 sequence is 15 residues long. CDR3 nucleotide sequence: TGTGCCAGCAGTTTCGACAACAGCCCCTTCTACGAGCAGTACGTC. Protein: CASSFDNSPFYEQYV.

The chain joins TRBV7-9 to TRBJ1-6; 7 bases are a match to TRBD1. The trim removed 2 bases at V and 13 bases at J, leaving 14 bases unmatched. CDR3 length: 16 amino acids. Germline V gives CDR1 SEHNR, CDR2 FQNEAQ (reference sequence). CDR3 amino acids: CASSLNLRDSLAPLHF. The DNA of the CDR3 is TGTGCCAGCAGCTTAAATCTCCGGGACAGTCTTGCGCCCCTCCACTTT.

The genes are TRBV21-1 and TRBJ2-5; TRBD1 is taken as the D call from the table, unchecked against the DNA. TRBV21-1 is designated a pseudogene. The CDR3 contains 17 residues. The CDR3 loop reads CASSKAEGAIDQETQYF. The CDR3 DNA reads TGTGCCAGCAGCAAAGCAGAGGGGGCCATTGACCAAGAGACCCAGTACTTC.

The chain joins TRBV5-1 to TRBJ2-6; 9 bases are shared with TRBD1. This CDR3 spans 17 amino acids. V lost 5 bases, J lost 2 bases, and 8 bases stayed unmatched. Germline CDR1 is SGHRS and CDR2 is YFSETQ. The CDR3 here is CASRGQGFGAGANVLTF. The CDR3 bases are TGCGCCAGCAGAGGACAGGGGTTTGGAGCTGGGGCCAACGTCCTGACTTTC.

The chain joins TRBV27 to TRBJ2-5; 10 positions agree with TRBD1. The CDR3 runs to 14 residues. Germline V CDR1 and CDR2: MNHEY, SMNVEV (reference sequence). With 5 bases clipped from V and 5 bases from J, the junction kept 5 bases outside the gene matches. CDR3 protein: CASSKDRGGETQYF. CDR3 coding DNA: TGTGCCAGCAGTAAGGACAGGGGGGGGGAGACCCAGTACTTC.

The rearrangement links TRBV11-1 to TRBJ2-3, with D perhaps being TRBD1 or TRBD2 (6 bases each). There are 14 residues in the CDR3. V lost 5 bases, J lost 0 bases, and 9 bases lay in between. CDR1 is SGHAT and CDR2 is FQDESV in the germline V gene (reference sequence). CDR3 sequence reads: CASSGGLSTDTQYF. The CDR3 DNA reads as TGTGCCAGCAGCGGGGGGCTCAGCACAGATACGCAGTATTTT.

This rearrangement joins TRBV7-7 to TRBJ2-1; 7 nucleotides align to TRBD1. The CDR3 length is 17 residues. The trim removed 5 bases at V and 3 bases at J, leaving 13 bases unmatched. Germline CDR1 and CDR2: SSHAT and FNYEAQ (reference sequence). CDR3 residues: CASSLRTGTASYNEQFF. The CDR3 DNA is TGTGCCAGCAGCCTAAGAACCGGGACAGCCAGCTACAATGAGCAGTTCTTC.

This clone has just one count. The V gene is TRBV11-1, the J gene TRBJ2-7; the D gene is possibly TRBD2 (5 bases). This CDR3 comprises 14 residues. Trimming removed 6 bases from V and 2 bases from J, with 14 bases in between. Germline V gene data show CDR1 as SGHAT and CDR2 as FQDESV (reference sequence). The CDR3 sequence: CASSRTAGPYEQYV. CDR3 sequence (DNA): TGTGCCAGCAGTCGGACTGCCGGGCCCTACGAGCAGTACGTC.

This chain joins TRBV5-1 and TRBJ1-6; D call uncertain. This CDR3 contains 15 residues. CDR1 is SGHRS, CDR2 YFSETQ, per germline. V lost 4 bases and J 6 bases, leaving 14 bases between the germline ends. The CDR3 region has the DNA TGCGCCAGCAGCGTTGACGGACCCACTAATTCACCCCTCCACTTT. It specifies CASSVDGPTNSPLHF.

About this clone itself: A junction boundary mismatches the germline segment, possibly from a read error. V and J are TRBV14 and TRBJ1-1; D call uncertain. CDR3 length equals 11 residues. Per germline, CDR1 SGHDN and CDR2 FVKESK. CDR3 nucleotides: TGTGCCAGCAGTCTGAAGACTGAAGCTTTCTTT. Amino acid sequence: CASSLKTEAFF.

This chain links TRBV19 with TRBJ1-2; TRBD1 matches 12 bases. The V gene end was trimmed by 6 bases and the J gene end by 6 bases; junction bases not matched to a gene: 14. Germline-derived CDR1 and CDR2 are LNHDA and SQIVND (reference sequence). CDR3 length equals 17 residues. The CDR3 sequence: CASSNPRDRGLPHGYTF. DNA for the CDR3: TGTGCCAGTAGCAATCCCCGGGACAGGGGGCTTCCACATGGCTACACCTTC.

The J gene is TRBJ2-1, the V gene TRBV12-5, with a weak D call TRBD1 (6 bases). Germline-derived CDR1 and CDR2 are LGHNT and FRNRAP. V gave up 6 bases and J gave up 7 bases, with 13 bases separating them. The CDR3 extends over 13 amino acids. Here the CDR3 DNA reads TGTGCTAGTGGAGCCTACAGGGAAAATGAGCAGTTCTTC. It translates to CASGAYRENEQFF.

The CDR3 sequence: CASSRGTANTGELFF. Written as DNA, the CDR3 is TGCGCCAGCAGCCGCGGGACAGCGAACACCGGGGAGCTGTTTTTT. This chain links TRBV5-1 with TRBJ2-2; D may be TRBD1 (7 bases). V lost 4 bases and J lost 0, with 10 bases in between. This CDR3 has 15 amino acids. Germline V gives CDR1 SGHRS, CDR2 YFSETQ.

This clone was found once. The same CDR3 is also encoded by other DNA sequences in this sample. The rearrangement uses TRBV5-4 and TRBJ2-5, with D perhaps given as TRBD1 or TRBD2 (6 bases each). Germline V lookup: CDR1 SGHNT, CDR2 YYREEE (reference sequence). The CDR3 is made up of 13 amino acids. Between the trimmed V and J ends, which lost 7 bases and 2 bases, there was a span of 12 bases. DNA of the CDR3: TGTGCCAGCTCACTAGGGGGGCAAGAGACCCAGTACTTC. Translating it yields CASSLGGQETQYF. The full variable domain, with the rest looked up from reference TRBV5-4 and TRBJ2-5, is ETGVTQSPTHLIKTRGQQVTLRCSSQSGHNTVSWYQQALGQGPQFIFQYYREEENGRGNFPPRFSGLQFPNYSSELNVNALELDDSALYLCASSLGGQETQYFGPGTRLLVL.

The chain has TRBV7-3 and TRBJ2-1; 10 bases are a match to TRBD2. This CDR3 is 17 amino acids long. Germline CDR1 SGHTA, CDR2 FQGTGA. Trimming took 2 bases from V and 4 from J; bases not matched to a gene: 8. The CDR3 here is CASSLGSGGALYNEQFF. CDR3 nucleotide sequence: TGTGCCAGCAGCTTAGGCAGCGGGGGGGCCCTGTACAATGAGCAGTTCTTC.

The chain recombines TRBV6-4 with TRBJ1-6; unclear D gene. The CDR3 has 15 amino acids. The germline V gene has CDR1 MRHNA and CDR2 SNTAGT. Trimming left V 0 bases short and J 10 bases short, with 13 bases between. As DNA, the CDR3 is TGTGCCAGCAGTGACTCGGCAGGTTCCTACTCACCCCTCCACTTT. Translating it yields CASSDSAGSYSPLHF.

The chain combines TRBV24-1 with TRBJ1-2, with D unclear. Per the germline V gene, CDR1 is KGHDR and CDR2 is SFDVKD. CDR3 size: 14 residues. With 5 bases removed from V and 0 bases from J, the gap between germline ends came to 9 bases. The CDR3 DNA reads as TGTGCCACCAGTGCCCCCCCAGCTAACTATGGCTACACCTTC. Protein: CATSAPPANYGYTF.

This chain uses TRBV27 with TRBJ2-2; D may be TRBD2 (6 bases). Germline V gives CDR1 MNHEY, CDR2 SMNVEV (reference sequence). CDR3 length: 17 amino acids. Deletions cut 7 bases from V and 1 base from J, with 19 bases between. For the CDR3, the DNA is TGTGCCAGCACAGCTTGGGGCGGGGAAGGGAACACCGGGGAGCTGTTTTTT. Its translation is CASTAWGGEGNTGELFF.

The chain combines TRBV10-3 with TRBJ1-1; D ambiguous. The CDR3 spans 16 residues. V gave up 0 bases and J gave up 0 bases, with 11 bases separating them. Germline V CDR1 and CDR2: ENHRY, SYGVKD. CDR3 DNA sequence: TGTGCCATCAGTGAGTCTATGGCGATAATGAACACTGAAGCTTTCTTT. Protein product: CAISESMAIMNTEAFF.